A single sample is the source of the 21 T cell receptor beta chains below, sequenced in a study of blood T cell repertoires in COVID-19 (dated by TCRdb to the early 2020s). Libraries were constructed by the immunoSEQ multiplex PCR assay. TCRdb retrieved this table from immuneACCESS and kept in-frame rearrangements only. Not all clones are present; in checked studies, unresolved V genes account for under half, and no reason is known for the remainder. The sample yields 130,000 or so clones; around two thirds were counted once. Roughly 2% of the sample belongs to the ten largest clones. The sample consisted of peripheral blood. All receptors come from a woman in her sixties or seventies with acute or convalescent COVID-19.

This clone was seen only once. The V and J genes are TRBV6-5 and TRBJ2-5; 8 bases agree with TRBD2. The CDR3 runs to 15 residues. The junction had 10 bases not matched to a gene; V was cut back by 5 bases and J by 5 bases. Germline values: CDR1 MNHEY, CDR2 SVGAGI. In nucleotides, the CDR3 is TGTGCCAGCAGTCCGACTAGCGCCCTGGACGAGACCCAGTACTTC. Amino acid sequence: CASSPTSALDETQYF.

CDR3 bases: TGTGCCAGCAGCCACCGGGAGGGGTCCGGGGATTACAATGAGCAGTTCTTC. The encoded protein is CASSHREGSGDYNEQFF. The chain carries TRBV14 and TRBJ2-1; 8 bases match TRBD2. Trimming removed 3 bases from V and 4 bases from J; junction bases left unmatched: 11. The V gene's germline CDR1 is SGHDN and CDR2 FVKESK. The CDR3 length is 17 residues.

This clone was observed a handful of times. The DNA of the CDR3 is TGTGCCAGCAGCGCCTCAGGGGGCAATCAGCCCCAGCATTTT. This sequence encodes CASSASGGNQPQHF. The chain joins TRBV9 to TRBJ1-5, with a tentative D call TRBD1 (6 bases). V was clipped by 3 bases and J by 2 bases, with 9 bases between them. The CDR3 covers 14 residues. Germline V CDR1 and CDR2: SGDLS, YYNGEE.

J is TRBJ2-7 and V is TRBV23-1; D gene unclear. TRBV23-1 is placed among ORFs of uncertain function. V was trimmed by 0 bases and J by 0 bases, leaving 15 bases between them. This CDR3 has 17 amino acids. The CDR3 region is CASSQSRGQARSYEQYF. CDR3 in DNA: TGCGCCAGCAGTCAATCTCGTGGCCAGGCCCGCTCCTACGAGCAGTACTTC.

The V gene is TRBV6-5, the J gene TRBJ2-1; tentative D call: TRBD2 (7 bases). The germline V gene has CDR1 MNHEY and CDR2 SVGAGI. The CDR3 has 15 amino acids. Trimming cost V 0 bases and J 4 bases, with 10 bases left between them. CDR3 in amino acids: CASSYSRGPYNEQFF. The CDR3 DNA sequence: TGTGCCAGCAGTTACTCGCGGGGGCCTTACAATGAGCAGTTCTTC.

The V gene is TRBV10-3, the J gene TRBJ1-2; 12 bases fit TRBD1. The CDR3 runs to 12 residues. Germline-derived CDR1 and CDR2 are ENHRY and SYGVKD. Germline trimming cut 9 bases from V and 8 bases from J; bases unmatched to any gene: 4. As DNA, the CDR3 is TGTGCCATTTCCGGGACAGGGGGCGGCTACACCTTC. Translation: CAISGTGGGYTF.

The chain carries TRBV29-1 and TRBJ2-7; 7 bases agree with TRBD2. J was trimmed by 4 bases and V by 4 bases; bases with no gene match: 7. Germline V gene data show CDR1 as SQVTM and CDR2 as ANQGSEA. This CDR3 region has 13 residues. The CDR3 sequence: CSVGGGSVYEQYF. DNA for the CDR3: TGCAGCGTTGGCGGGGGAAGCGTGTACGAGCAGTACTTC.

In nucleotides, the CDR3 is TGTGCCAGTAGTATGGGCTACACCGGGGAGCTGTTTTTT. The encoded protein is CASSMGYTGELFF. The V and J genes are TRBV19 and TRBJ2-2; the D is unclear. V was pared by 3 bases and J by 3 bases, with 5 bases between. Germline CDR1 reads LNHDA; CDR2 reads SQIVND (reference sequence). The CDR3 totals 13 residues. Variable domain in full (rest from reference TRBV19 and TRBJ2-2): DGGITQSPKYLFRKEGQNVTLSCEQNLNHDAMYWYRQDPGQGLRLIYYSQIVNDFQKGDIAEGYSVSREKKESFPLTVTSAQKNPTAFYLCASSMGYTGELFFGEGSRLTVL.

The V gene is TRBV18, the J gene TRBJ2-2, with D tentatively TRBD1 (5 bases). Germline-derived CDR1 and CDR2 are KGHSH and LQKENI. V lost 4 bases, J lost 1 base, and 13 bases lay in between. This CDR3 comprises 16 residues. CDR3: CASSLLGHKNTGELFF. Here the CDR3 DNA reads TGTGCCAGCTCACTCCTAGGACACAAGAACACCGGGGAGCTGTTTTTT. The full variable domain, with the rest looked up from reference TRBV18 and TRBJ2-2, is NAGVMQNPRHLVRRRGQEARLRCSPMKGHSHVYWYRQLPEEGLKFMVYLQKENIIDESGMPKERFSAEFPKEGPSILRIQQVVRGDSAAYFCASSLLGHKNTGELFFGEGSRLTVL.

V gene TRBV5-1 combines with J gene TRBJ2-1; 10 nucleotides line up with TRBD2. Per the germline V gene, CDR1 is SGHRS and CDR2 is YFSETQ. V dropped 2 bases and J dropped 1; count of bases not matched to a gene: 3. The CDR3 totals 16 residues. CDR3 sequence (DNA): TGCGCCAGCAGCTTTGGACTAGCGGCATCCTACAATGAGCAGTTCTTC. Its protein product is CASSFGLAASYNEQFF.

The chain has TRBV6-6 and TRBJ1-6; 7 bases line up with TRBD1. The germline V gene has CDR1 MNHNY and CDR2 SVGAGI (reference sequence). This CDR3 comprises 13 residues. Trimming cost V 4 bases and J 11 bases; bases outside gene matches: 5. The CDR3 DNA reads as TGTGCCAGCAGTTGGACAGGAAATACACCCCTCCACTTT. Protein: CASSWTGNTPLHF.

The V and J genes are TRBV19 and TRBJ1-1; 7 nucleotides line up with TRBD1. This CDR3 has 15 amino acids. The ends lost 5 bases at V and 0 bases at J; junction bases unmatched: 6. The germline CDR1 and CDR2 sequences are LNHDA and SQIVND (reference sequence). The CDR3 here is CASSPPGTVNTEAFF. DNA for the CDR3: TGTGCCAGTAGTCCACCGGGGACAGTGAACACTGAAGCTTTCTTT.

The rearrangement links TRBV6-2 or TRBV6-3 to TRBJ2-1; 9 bases are a match to TRBD2. Germline CDR1 reads MNHEY; CDR2 reads SVGEGT. V dropped 8 bases and J dropped 7; count of bases not matched to a gene: 15. This CDR3 is built from 16 residues. The CDR3 loop is CASGLLRGGRSNEQFF. The DNA for the CDR3 is TGTGCCAGCGGCCTCTTGCGGGGGGGCCGGAGTAATGAGCAGTTCTTC.

A single count supports this clone. This sequence joins TRBV27 and TRBJ2-7; 9 positions agree with TRBD2. V lost 0 bases and J lost 4; bases outside the gene matches: 7. The CDR3 is 16 amino acids. Germline V gene data show CDR1 as MNHEY and CDR2 as SMNVEV (reference sequence). Here the CDR3 reads CASSLSSSGRFYEQYF. In nucleotides, the CDR3 is TGTGCCAGCAGTTTATCGTCAAGCGGGAGGTTTTACGAGCAGTACTTC.

This clone was observed at least ten times. The gene calls are TRBV18 and TRBJ1-6; TRBD1 aligns across 7 bases. After removal of 3 bases from V and 4 bases from J, the junction contained 3 bases not matched to a gene. The germline V gene encodes CDR1 KGHSH and CDR2 LQKENI. The CDR3 is made up of 15 amino acids. CDR3 sequence: CASSPTGLYNSPLHF. The CDR3 bases are TGTGCCAGCTCACCGACAGGGCTGTATAATTCACCCCTCCACTTT.

The chain combines TRBV6-5 with TRBJ2-7; 11 positions agree with TRBD1. The CDR3 is 14 residues long. Looked up from germline, CDR1 is MNHEY and CDR2 is SVGAGI. Unmatched junction bases numbered 5, after V lost 6 bases and J lost 4 bases. DNA for the CDR3: TGTGCCAGCAGCCGGGGACAGGGGGGGTACGAGCAGTACTTC. Translated: CASSRGQGGYEQYF.

The chain has TRBV18 and TRBJ1-4, with D uncertain. Looked up from germline, CDR1 is KGHSH and CDR2 is LQKENI. The CDR3 contains 14 residues. The V end was cut by 6 bases, the J end by 6 bases, with 14 bases between. The CDR3 nucleotides are TGTGCCAGCTCGGTCTCGGGGTCCCATGAAAAACTGTTTTTT. Translation: CASSVSGSHEKLFF.

The chain joins TRBV18 to TRBJ1-2; tentatively, D is TRBD1 (5 bases). Germline V lookup: CDR1 KGHSH, CDR2 LQKENI. Trimming removed 2 bases at V and 8 bases at J, with 12 bases between. The length of the CDR3 is 13 residues. The CDR3 here is CASSPSRVEGYTF. CDR3 nucleotide sequence: TGTGCCAGCTCACCAAGCAGGGTGGAGGGCTACACCTTC.

The chain is built from TRBV6-4 and TRBJ1-6; 9 nucleotides agree with TRBD1. Germline loops: CDR1 MRHNA, CDR2 SNTAGT. V was pared by 8 bases and J by 7 bases, with 12 bases of the junction left unmatched. This CDR3 spans 16 amino acids. The CDR3 coding sequence is TGTGCCAGCCAGGTTCCCGGGACAGGGAGAAATTCACCCCTCCACTTT. As protein: CASQVPGTGRNSPLHF.

The J gene is TRBJ2-7, the V gene TRBV13, with 9 bases identical to TRBD2. The J segment lost 1 base and the V segment lost 6 bases, leaving 4 bases of the junction unmatched. Germline CDR1 and CDR2: PRHDT and FYEKMQ (reference sequence). The CDR3 covers 14 residues. CDR3 region: CASRRREGSYEQYF. In nucleotides, the CDR3 is TGTGCCAGCAGGAGGCGGGAGGGTTCCTACGAGCAGTACTTC.

This clone was detected a few times. The rearrangement links TRBV25-1 to TRBJ2-3; the D is unclear. Germline CDR1 MGHDK, CDR2 SYGVNS. The V end was cut by 8 bases, the J end by 1 base, with 10 bases between. The CDR3 length is 13 residues. The CDR3 spells CASLLTGTDTQYF. In DNA form, the CDR3 reads TGTGCCAGCCTCTTGACTGGCACAGATACGCAGTATTTT. The whole variable domain, remainder taken from reference TRBV25-1 and TRBJ2-3, is EADIYQTPRYLVIGTGKKITLECSQTMGHDKMYWYQQDPGMELHLIHYSYGVNSTEKGDLSSESTVSRIRTEHFPLTLESARPSHTSQYLCASLLTGTDTQYFGPGTRLTVL.